The 29 T cell receptor beta chains below come from one sample, sequenced in a study of post-analysis software for immune sequencing data. The TCR beta cDNA libraries contained unique molecular identifiers. TCRdb re-analysed the PCR reads in MiXCR, keeping a single row per CDR3 protein. The sample lists 150,000 to 200,000 distinct CDR3 sequences, roughly 35% occurring once. Specimen: blood, collected after autologous hematopoietic stem cell transplantation. These receptors came from a girl aged 5-17 years with multiple sclerosis.

The chain has TRBV7-2 and TRBJ2-5; 7 nucleotides match TRBD1. The ends lost 0 bases at V and 12 bases at J; junction bases unmatched: 7. CDR3 length: 13 residues. Germline CDR1 SGHTA, CDR2 FQGNSA. As DNA, the CDR3 is TGTGCCAGCAGCTTAGCGGAGACAGGGACAAAGTACTTC. This translates into CASSLAETGTKYF.

The V gene is TRBV3-1, the J gene TRBJ1-1; possible D gene TRBD1, 6 bases. The CDR3 has 15 residues. CDR1 and CDR2 (germline): LGHDT, YNNKEL (reference sequence). V lost 4 bases and J lost 7, with 19 bases in between. The CDR3 reads CASSLSTPGTIEAFF. In DNA, the CDR3 is TGTGCCAGCAGCCTTTCTACCCCCGGGACAATTGAAGCTTTCTTT.

This chain links TRBV20-1 with TRBJ1-1, with D perhaps matching TRBD1 (5 bases). CDR3 size: 14 residues. Looked up from germline, CDR1 is DFQATT and CDR2 is SNEGSKA (reference sequence). The CDR3: CRGEDVGENTEAFF. The CDR3 nucleotides are TGCAGGGGCGAGGACGTGGGGGAGAACACTGAAGCTTTCTTT.

This rearrangement joins TRBV7-2 to TRBJ2-5; 9 bases are a match to TRBD2. This CDR3 comprises 18 residues. Looked up from germline, CDR1 is SGHTA and CDR2 is FQGNSA. J lost 2 bases, V lost 5 bases, and 15 bases had no gene match. CDR3 coding DNA: TGTGCCAGCAGCCCTTTTGCGGGAGGGCCGGGTCGACAAGAGACCCAGTACTTC. Its translation is CASSPFAGGPGRQETQYF.

The chain recombines TRBV27 with TRBJ2-7; TRBD2 aligns across 9 bases. This CDR3 has 15 amino acids. Trimming took 5 bases from V and 3 from J; bases not matched to a gene: 8. Germline CDR1 MNHEY, CDR2 SMNVEV (reference sequence). CDR3 bases: TGTGCCAGCAGTCCTAGTAGCGGGAGCGGCTACGAGCAGTACTTC. Translation gives CASSPSSGSGYEQYF.

This clonotype was counted a single time. The chain joins TRBV5-1 to TRBJ1-4, with 7 bases that match TRBD1. CDR1 and CDR2 (germline): SGHRS, YFSETQ. The CDR3 spans 17 residues. Trimming cost V 7 bases and J 3 bases; bases outside gene matches: 15. The CDR3 bases are TGCGCCAGCCGACTCGGTCCAGGGGGAGCGGCTAATGAAAAACTGTTTTTT. The encoded protein is CASRLGPGGAANEKLFF.

A few counts support this clonotype. This chain's CDR3 is CSARKGLASSEQFF. The CDR3 nucleotides read TGCAGTGCTAGAAAGGGACTAGCTTCCTCTGAGCAGTTCTTC. This rearrangement joins TRBV20-1 to TRBJ2-1, with 9 bases aligning to TRBD2. Germline CDR1 is DFQATT and CDR2 is SNEGSKA (reference sequence). V was clipped by 2 bases and J by 9 bases; unmatched bases: 8. CDR3 size: 14 residues.

Concerning this clonotype: The junction departs from germline at one end; a sequencing error may be responsible. The chain carries TRBV29-1 and TRBJ2-4; tentative D call: TRBD2 (5 bases). The J call is uncertain, as TRBJ2-7 better fits the DNA end. This CDR3 comprises 12 residues. CDR1 and CDR2 from the germline V gene are SQVTM and ANQGSEA. CDR3 protein: CNVEEGLDEQYF. The CDR3 coding sequence is TGCAACGTTGAAGAGGGTCTGGACGAGCAGTACTTC.

In its sample, this clonotype was seen a few times. V is TRBV5-1 and J is TRBJ2-1, with D unclear. V lost 4 bases and J lost 5, with 10 bases in between. Germline assignment: CDR1 SGHRS and CDR2 YFSETQ. The CDR3 has 13 residues. The CDR3 reads CASSPGPNNEQFF. The CDR3 region has the DNA TGCGCCAGCAGCCCCGGTCCCAACAATGAGCAGTTCTTC.

This clonotype has a handful of counts. The chain has TRBV6-6 and TRBJ2-4; possibly TRBD2 for D (6 bases). Judging by the DNA end, TRBJ2-7 fits better; the J call may be wrong. The germline V gene encodes CDR1 MNHNY and CDR2 SVGAGI (reference sequence). The CDR3 sequence is 15 residues long. CDR3 residues: CASFGTEGPTYEQYF. CDR3 nucleotide sequence: TGTGCCAGCTTCGGGACGGAGGGGCCAACTTACGAGCAGTACTTC.

This chain uses TRBV6-5 with TRBJ2-5; D is undetermined. Per germline, CDR1 MNHEY and CDR2 SVGAGI. Trimming left V 0 bases short and J 9 bases short, with 14 bases between. The CDR3 totals 14 residues. CDR3 in amino acids: CASSYSRVGSSQYF. The CDR3 nucleotides read TGTGCCAGCAGTTACTCTAGGGTTGGGTCGTCCCAGTACTTC.

The V and J genes are TRBV3-1 and TRBJ2-1; D may be TRBD1 (5 bases). The CDR3 length is 16 residues. V lost 1 base and J 5 bases, leaving 15 bases between the germline ends. The V gene's germline CDR1 is LGHDT and CDR2 YNNKEL (reference sequence). In DNA, the CDR3 is TGTGCCAGCAGCCAAGGGGGCGGCAGGGTTAACAATGAGCAGTTCTTC. Translating it yields CASSQGGGRVNNEQFF.

This clonotype was counted ten times or more. The chain carries TRBV15 and TRBJ1-2; D gene uncertain. CDR3 length: 15 residues. The ends were cut back, 9 bases at V and 6 bases at J, with 23 bases in the middle. CDR1 and CDR2 from the germline V gene are LNHNV and YYDKDF (reference sequence). The CDR3 reads CATTALTGRDNGYTF. As DNA, the CDR3 is TGTGCCACTACAGCTTTGACCGGGAGGGATAATGGCTACACCTTC.

The chain recombines TRBV5-1 with TRBJ2-2; weak D call: TRBD1 (5 bases). V gave up 5 bases and J gave up 1 base, with 18 bases separating them. Germline V CDR1 and CDR2: SGHRS, YFSETQ. The CDR3 is made up of 17 amino acids. Here the CDR3 DNA reads TGCGCCAGCAGGCGCCCGGGTCTACAGGAGAACACCGGGGAGCTGTTTTTT. Its protein product is CASRRPGLQENTGELFF. Complete variable domain (other parts from reference TRBV5-1 and TRBJ2-2): KAGVTQTPRYLIKTRGQQVTLSCSPISGHRSVSWYQQTPGQGLQFLFEYFSETQRNKGNFPGRFSGRQFSNSRSEMNVSTLELGDSALYLCASRRPGLQENTGELFFGEGSRLTVL.

J is TRBJ2-7 and V is TRBV25-1, with D unresolved. The CDR3 is 12 residues long. Germline values: CDR1 MGHDK, CDR2 SYGVNS. The V gene lost 4 bases and the J gene lost 6 bases, with 10 bases spanning the gap. DNA for the CDR3: TGTGCCAGCAGTGGTGTGGGGTTCGAGCAGTACTTC. This encodes CASSGVGFEQYF.

The chain is built from TRBV12-3 or TRBV12-4 and TRBJ2-1, with 11 positions matching TRBD2. The V segment lost 4 bases and the J segment 4 bases; nucleotides outside the gene matches: 3. The CDR3 runs 15 residues. CDR3 region: CASSWTSGSYNEQFF. Here the CDR3 DNA reads TGTGCCAGCAGTTGGACTAGCGGGTCTTACAATGAGCAGTTCTTC.

The chain links TRBV4-3 to TRBJ2-2; D perhaps matches TRBD2 (5 bases). Per germline, CDR1 LGHNA and CDR2 YSLEER. This CDR3 is built from 15 residues. V dropped 0 bases and J dropped 6 bases, with 11 bases sitting between them. CDR3 region: CASSQDPGVSGELFF. The DNA of the CDR3 is TGCGCCAGCAGCCAAGATCCCGGGGTGTCCGGGGAGCTGTTTTTT.

Here the CDR3 reads CASSLGAFRADTQYF. The CDR3 DNA sequence: TGTGCCAGCAGTTTAGGGGCGTTCCGAGCAGATACGCAGTATTTT. This sequence joins TRBV27 and TRBJ2-3, with D tentatively TRBD1 (5 bases). Germline lookup yields CDR1 MNHEY and CDR2 SMNVEV (reference sequence). The CDR3 is 15 amino acids. Between the trimmed V and J ends, which lost 2 bases and 4 bases, there was a span of 13 bases.

The V and J genes are TRBV15 and TRBJ1-1, with 9 nucleotides matching TRBD1. From germline, CDR1 is LNHNV and CDR2 YYDKDF (reference sequence). This CDR3 has 15 amino acids. V lost 3 bases and J lost 4; bases outside the gene matches: 6. DNA for the CDR3: TGTGCCACCAGCAGGACAGGGGGTCGGAGCACTGAAGCTTTCTTT. This sequence encodes CATSRTGGRSTEAFF.

In this sample, this clonotype turned up a few times. V gene TRBV9 combines with J gene TRBJ2-7, with a tentative D call TRBD1 (6 bases). Germline V gene sequence: CDR1 SGDLS, CDR2 YYNGEE. V was shortened by 4 bases and J by 4 bases, with 15 bases between the two germline ends. The CDR3 sequence is 14 residues long. The CDR3 DNA follows: TGTGCCAGCAGCCGGGACACTTCAAGTTACGAGCAGTACTTC. This translates into CASSRDTSSYEQYF.

The chain joins TRBV12-3 or TRBV12-4 to TRBJ2-6; D is unresolved. V dropped 6 bases and J dropped 0 bases, with 15 bases sitting between them. This CDR3 is built from 17 residues. This CDR3 is CASSPTGQISGANVLTF. As DNA, the CDR3 is TGTGCCAGCAGCCCGACCGGGCAGATCTCTGGGGCCAACGTCCTGACTTTC.

V usage is TRBV20-1 and J usage is TRBJ1-6, with 8 bases that match TRBD1. V was pared by 3 bases and J by 10 bases, with 8 bases of the junction left unmatched. The germline CDR1 and CDR2 sequences are DFQATT and SNEGSKA (reference sequence). CDR3 length: 14 residues. The CDR3 sequence: CSASGQGRGSPLHF. The CDR3 DNA is TGCAGTGCTAGCGGACAGGGCCGGGGATCACCCCTCCACTTT.

The chain uses TRBV20-1 and TRBJ2-4, with 7 bases matching TRBD1. J gave up 0 bases and V 6 bases, and 8 bases lay outside the gene matches. This CDR3 has 15 residues. Germline CDR1 is DFQATT and CDR2 is SNEGSKA (reference sequence). The CDR3 is CSAARQGLAKNIQYF. The DNA for the CDR3 is TGCAGTGCGGCAAGACAGGGTTTAGCCAAAAACATTCAGTACTTC.

The chain carries TRBV29-1 and TRBJ2-5; D possibly corresponds to TRBD2 (5 bases). CDR3 size: 14 residues. Trimming cost V 4 bases and J 3 bases, with 15 bases left between them. Germline V gives CDR1 SQVTM, CDR2 ANQGSEA. The CDR3 reads CSVGGRLAEETQYF. CDR3 coding DNA: TGCAGCGTTGGAGGTCGGCTAGCAGAAGAGACCCAGTACTTC.

A word on this clonotype: Since no conserved phenylalanine or tryptophan closes the CDR3, a read error is the likely cause. V and J are TRBV20-1 and TRBJ2-1, with 12 bases aligning to TRBD2. The CDR3 runs to 17 residues. After removal of 3 bases from V and 9 bases from J, the junction contained 15 bases not matched to a gene. Per germline, CDR1 DFQATT and CDR2 SNEGSKA (reference sequence). CDR3 coding DNA: TGCAGTGCTAGGGTGAAGATCCCTAGCGGGAGGGCCGGTGAGCAGTTCGTC. It specifies CSARVKIPSGRAGEQFV.

The chain recombines TRBV10-3 with TRBJ2-4; 10 bases are a match to TRBD2. The DNA end favors TRBJ2-7, so the J call may be wrong. Germline V lookup: CDR1 ENHRY, CDR2 SYGVKD. The CDR3 length is 14 residues. The CDR3 DNA follows: TGTGCCATCAGCCGGACTAGCGGCTTATACGAGCAGTACTTC. Residues: CAISRTSGLYEQYF.

This clonotype was observed a few times. This rearrangement joins TRBV29-1 to TRBJ1-1; 10 bases are shared with TRBD1. The CDR3 totals 15 residues. Germline assignment: CDR1 SQVTM and CDR2 ANQGSEA. Unmatched junction bases numbered 10, after V lost 2 bases and J lost 7 bases. In DNA form, the CDR3 reads TGCAGCGTTGAAAGGGACAGGGGTAAAGTCCGTGAAGCTTTCTTT. This codes for CSVERDRGKVREAFF.

In this sample, this clonotype turned up a few times. The chain combines TRBV7-3 with TRBJ1-1, with 9 bases aligning to TRBD1. The junction had 11 bases not matched to a gene; V was cut back by 5 bases and J by 4 bases. The CDR3 runs to 16 residues. From germline, CDR1 is SGHTA and CDR2 FQGTGA. The CDR3 coding sequence is TGTGCCAGCAGCCCAGGTGGGACAGGGTCTTTCACTGAAGCTTTCTTT. It codes for CASSPGGTGSFTEAFF.

In this sample, this clonotype turned up once. A much larger clone lies a single base off, so this may be a read error. CDR3 bases: TGTACCAGCAGCGTAGCTGGGGCCGGGACAGGGGGCGACTATGGCTACACCTTC. Protein sequence: CTSSVAGAGTGGDYGYTF. The gene calls are TRBV9 and TRBJ1-2; 12 nucleotides match TRBD1. Germline CDR1 is SGDLS and CDR2 is YYNGEE. The CDR3 is 18 residues long.